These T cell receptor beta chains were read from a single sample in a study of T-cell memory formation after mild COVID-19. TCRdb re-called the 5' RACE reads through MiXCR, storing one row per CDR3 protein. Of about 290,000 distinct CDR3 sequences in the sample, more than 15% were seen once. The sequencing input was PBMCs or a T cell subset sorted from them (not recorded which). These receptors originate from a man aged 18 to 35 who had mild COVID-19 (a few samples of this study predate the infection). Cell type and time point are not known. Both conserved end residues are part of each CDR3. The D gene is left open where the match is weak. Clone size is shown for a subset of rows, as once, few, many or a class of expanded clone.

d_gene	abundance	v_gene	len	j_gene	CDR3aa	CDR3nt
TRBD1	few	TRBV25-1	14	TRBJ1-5	CASSDSPSGTVQHF	TGTGCCAGCAGTGATTCTCCCTCCGGGACAGTCCAGCATTTT
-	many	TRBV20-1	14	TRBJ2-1	CSARALGGFDEQFF	TGCAGTGCTAGAGCATTGGGGGGTTTCGATGAGCAGTTCTTC
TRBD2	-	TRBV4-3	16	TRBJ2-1	CASSQVSGGRYNEQFF	TGCGCCAGCAGCCAAGTTAGCGGGGGGCGCTACAATGAGCAGTTCTTC
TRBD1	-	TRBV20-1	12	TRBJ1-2	CSARRGDYGYTF	TGCAGTGCCCGCAGGGGGGACTATGGCTACACCTTC
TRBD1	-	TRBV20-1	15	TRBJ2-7	CSATSPETGVSEQYF	TGCAGTGCCACCTCCCCCGAGACAGGGGTTAGCGAGCAGTACTTC
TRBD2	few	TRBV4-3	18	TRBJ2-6	CASSQVPSGGSGANVLTF	TGCGCCAGCAGCCAAGTACCTAGCGGGGGGTCTGGGGCCAACGTCCTGACTTTC
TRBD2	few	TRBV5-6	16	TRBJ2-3	CASSIRLAGSTDTQYF	TGTGCCAGCAGCATACGACTAGCGGGCAGCACAGATACGCAGTATTTT
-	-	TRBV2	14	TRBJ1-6	CASREGTGNSPLHF	TGTGCCAGCAGGGAAGGGACCGGGAATTCACCCCTCCACTTT
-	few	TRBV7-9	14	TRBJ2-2	CASSSDLGTGELFF	TGTGCCAGCAGCTCCGATTTGGGAACCGGGGAGCTGTTTTTT
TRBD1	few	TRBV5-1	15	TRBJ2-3	CASSLGQGARDTQYF	TGCGCCAGCAGCTTGGGACAGGGGGCGAGAGATACGCAGTATTTT
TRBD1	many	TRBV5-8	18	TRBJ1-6	CASSLSQGADPYNSPLHF	TGTGCCAGCAGCTTGAGTCAGGGGGCGGACCCCTATAATTCACCCCTCCACTTT
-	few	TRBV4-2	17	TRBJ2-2	CASSHKDGRKNTGELFF	TGTGCCAGCAGCCACAAAGACGGTCGGAAGAACACCGGGGAGCTGTTTTTT
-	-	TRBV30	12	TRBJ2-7	CAWSGPAYEQYF	TGTGCCTGGAGCGGACCGGCCTACGAGCAGTACTTC
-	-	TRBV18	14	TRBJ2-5	CASSPRDNQETQYF	TGTGCCAGCTCACCCCGGGACAACCAAGAGACCCAGTACTTC
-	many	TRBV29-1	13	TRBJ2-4	CSVEETPDNIQYF	TGCAGCGTTGAAGAGACACCAGATAACATTCAGTACTTC
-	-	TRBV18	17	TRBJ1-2	CASSPAPYTRFDYGYTF	TGTGCCAGCTCACCAGCCCCTTACACGCGGTTTGACTATGGCTACACCTTC
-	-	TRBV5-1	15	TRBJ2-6	CASSDQPSGANVLTF	TGCGCCAGCAGTGACCAACCCTCTGGGGCCAACGTCCTGACTTTC
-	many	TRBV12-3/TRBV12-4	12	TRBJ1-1	CASRGLNTEAFF	TGTGCCAGCAGGGGGCTGAACACTGAAGCTTTCTTT
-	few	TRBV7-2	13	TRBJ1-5	CASSQTRDQPQHF	TGTGCCAGCAGCCAAACCCGGGATCAGCCCCAGCATTTT